The 24 T cell receptor beta chains below all came from one sample that was sequenced in a study of PD-L1 blockade in urothelial cancer. The protocol was immunoSEQ multiplex PCR, while the TCRdb copy is restricted to in-frame clones and leaves out a portion. The sample lists under 55,000 clones, approximately 79% occurring once. Time point denoted: pretreatment peripheral blood. The material was PBMCs, obtained around atezolizumab (anti-PD-L1) treatment. The receptor source for this set is a man aged 70-80 years with urothelial cancer.

V and J are TRBV5-6 and TRBJ1-2; 9 bases fit TRBD1. The CDR3 covers 15 residues. Germline V gene sequence: CDR1 SGHDT, CDR2 YYEEEE. J gave up 8 bases and V 2 bases, and 10 bases lay outside the gene matches. CDR3 coding DNA: TGTGCCAGCAGCTTCCGCGGGACAGGGAGTAACGGCTACACCTTC. Translating gives CASSFRGTGSNGYTF.

This chain joins TRBV9 and TRBJ2-5, with a possible D match to TRBD1 (6 bases). The CDR3 spans 15 residues. Germline CDR1 and CDR2: SGDLS and YYNGEE. The V end lost 4 bases, the J end lost 1 base, and 14 bases lay between the germline ends. CDR3 amino acids: CASSPRQDIQETQYF. CDR3 nucleotide sequence: TGTGCCAGCAGCCCTAGACAGGACATCCAAGAGACCCAGTACTTC.

This clone was counted a few times. This chain links TRBV5-5 with TRBJ2-7; D is possibly TRBD1 (7 bases). The CDR3 covers 14 residues. Per germline, CDR1 SGHKS and CDR2 YYEKEE (reference sequence). V lost 3 bases to trimming and J lost 6 bases, with 16 bases between them. CDR3 protein: CASSSGGQGVEQYF. The DNA for the CDR3 is TGTGCCAGCAGCTCAGGGGGGCAGGGGGTCGAGCAGTACTTC.

This chain uses TRBV7-9 with TRBJ2-2, with D tentatively TRBD2 (5 bases). Trimming removed 8 bases at V and 4 bases at J, with 17 bases between. The CDR3 is 15 amino acids. Germline assignment: CDR1 SEHNR and CDR2 FQNEAQ (reference sequence). The CDR3 here is CASLISRELTGELFF. Here the CDR3 DNA reads TGTGCCAGCCTCATCAGCCGGGAACTCACCGGGGAGCTGTTTTTT.

The chain carries TRBV5-4 and TRBJ1-2, with 7 bases matching TRBD1. Germline trimming cut 5 bases from V and 4 bases from J; bases unmatched to any gene: 8. The CDR3 runs 14 residues. Germline assignment: CDR1 SGHNT and CDR2 YYREEE (reference sequence). The CDR3: CASSGDSRGYGYTF. DNA of the CDR3: TGTGCCAGCAGTGGGGACAGTAGAGGCTATGGCTACACCTTC.

This clone was seen only once. The chain uses TRBV30 and TRBJ2-3; TRBD1 is a possible D gene (6 bases). V lost 3 bases and J 6 bases, leaving 7 bases between the germline ends. This CDR3 region has 11 residues. The germline CDR1 and CDR2 sequences are GTSNPN and SVGIG (reference sequence). Here the CDR3 DNA reads TGTGCCTGGAGCCAGGGGGATACGCAGTATTTT. Translated, it gives CAWSQGDTQYF.

J is TRBJ2-1 and V is TRBV28, with TRBD2 identical over 15 bases. The V and J ends lost 6 bases and 7 bases, in that order; junction bases with no gene match: 10. Germline CDR1 reads MDHEN; CDR2 reads SYDVKM. The CDR3 is made up of 17 amino acids. This CDR3 is CASRSSGTSGRINEQFF. The CDR3 coding sequence is TGTGCCAGCAGATCTTCCGGGACTAGCGGGAGGATAAATGAGCAGTTCTTC.

This clone was observed a single time. The V and J genes are TRBV6-1 and TRBJ1-5; D call uncertain. Trimming removed 8 bases at V and 4 bases at J, with 18 bases between. This CDR3 has 15 residues. Looked up from germline, CDR1 is MNHNS and CDR2 is SASEGT. CDR3: CASSSAARLNQPQHF. The CDR3 DNA sequence: TGTGCCAGCTCCTCCGCGGCACGGTTGAATCAGCCCCAGCATTTT.

The chain carries TRBV5-8 and TRBJ2-7, with 7 bases identical to TRBD1. Germline V gene sequence: CDR1 SGHTS, CDR2 YDEGEE. The CDR3 is 15 amino acids. Trimming took 2 bases from V and 0 from J; bases not matched to a gene: 5. CDR3 in amino acids: CASSFLGQSSYEQYF. CDR3 sequence (DNA): TGTGCCAGCAGCTTTTTGGGACAGAGCTCCTACGAGCAGTACTTC.

V and J are TRBV7-3 and TRBJ1-2; 8 bases fit TRBD1. Germline CDR1 reads SGHTA; CDR2 reads FQGTGA. Trimming cost V 5 bases and J 2 bases; bases outside gene matches: 4. The CDR3 extends over 14 amino acids. In nucleotides, the CDR3 is TGTGCCAGCAGCCTCGGACAGGGAAACTATGGCTACACCTTC. It codes for CASSLGQGNYGYTF.

Only one count was recorded for this clone. The chain joins TRBV6-5 to TRBJ2-7; D may be TRBD2 (5 bases). V lost 0 bases and J 3 bases, leaving 12 bases between the germline ends. Looked up from germline, CDR1 is MNHEY and CDR2 is SVGAGI. The CDR3 is 15 residues long. CDR3 nucleotide sequence: TGTGCCAGCAGTTACTCCCCCCTAGCAGGCTACGAGCAGTACTTC. This gives the protein CASSYSPLAGYEQYF.

This chain connects TRBV7-6 to TRBJ2-7; TRBD2 matches at 9 bases. CDR3 length equals 15 residues. Germline V gives CDR1 SGHVS, CDR2 FNYEAQ. Unmatched junction bases numbered 4, after V lost 1 base and J lost 3 bases. CDR3 loop: CASSLVAGGYYEQYF. In DNA, the CDR3 is TGTGCCAGCAGCTTAGTTGCGGGAGGGTACTACGAGCAGTACTTC.

V and J are TRBV5-6 and TRBJ2-2; 9 positions match TRBD1. V gave up 0 bases and J gave up 4 bases; unmatched junction bases: 1. The CDR3 contains 15 residues. Germline CDR1 SGHDT, CDR2 YYEEEE. CDR3 in DNA: TGTGCCAGCAGCTTGGGACAGGGGGGCACCGGGGAGCTGTTTTTT. The encoded protein is CASSLGQGGTGELFF. Together with reference TRBV5-6 and TRBJ2-2, the CDR3 gives the full variable domain: DAGVTQSPTHLIKTRGQQVTLRCSPKSGHDTVSWYQQALGQGPQFIFQYYEEEERQRGNFPDRFSGHQFPNYSSELNVNALLLGDSALYLCASSLGQGGTGELFFGEGSRLTVL.

The CDR3: CASSLVQGATGEAFF. The CDR3 DNA reads as TGTGCCAGCAGCTTAGTTCAGGGGGCAACTGGTGAAGCTTTCTTT. J is TRBJ1-1 and V is TRBV7-9; TRBD1 agrees at 8 bases. Germline trimming cut 1 base from V and 7 bases from J; bases unmatched to any gene: 8. The CDR3 totals 15 residues. Germline V gene lookup returns CDR1 SEHNR and CDR2 FQNEAQ (reference sequence).

The sample holds one count of this clone. The rearrangement links TRBV5-1 to TRBJ2-7; 11 positions match TRBD1. CDR3 length: 16 residues. The germline V gene has CDR1 SGHRS and CDR2 YFSETQ. The V segment lost 4 bases and the J segment 3 bases; nucleotides outside the gene matches: 9. CDR3 protein: CASSTAMDRGLYEQYF. The CDR3 bases are TGCGCCAGCAGCACGGCAATGGACAGGGGGCTCTACGAGCAGTACTTC.

V gene TRBV9 combines with J gene TRBJ2-1; TRBD2 is a possible D gene (7 bases). V was cut by 3 bases and J by 7 bases, with 14 bases left in between. Germline V gene sequence: CDR1 SGDLS, CDR2 YYNGEE. CDR3 length: 14 residues. The CDR3 loop is CASSGGGPINEQFF. The CDR3 nucleotides read TGTGCCAGCAGCGGGGGGGGCCCGATAAATGAGCAGTTCTTC.

The chain has TRBV7-2 and TRBJ1-2; D gene ambiguous. Trimming took 4 bases from V and 8 from J, leaving 14 bases between them. Germline CDR1 SGHTA, CDR2 FQGNSA. The CDR3 sequence is 13 residues long. In DNA form, the CDR3 reads TGTGCCAGCAGCTATGGAGGGTTGGCGGGCTACACCTTC. Its protein is CASSYGGLAGYTF.

This chain uses TRBV7-9 with TRBJ1-2; a possible D gene is TRBD1 (5 bases). Trimming took 1 base from V and 8 from J, leaving 14 bases between them. This CDR3 spans 14 amino acids. Germline loops: CDR1 SEHNR, CDR2 FQNEAQ (reference sequence). This chain's CDR3 is CASSLEAGEGGYTF. DNA of the CDR3: TGTGCCAGCAGCTTAGAAGCCGGGGAGGGGGGCTACACCTTC.

The chain joins TRBV5-6 to TRBJ2-2; a possible D gene is TRBD2 (6 bases). The CDR3 totals 14 residues. Germline V gene data show CDR1 as SGHDT and CDR2 as YYEEEE. V lost 5 bases and J lost 3, with 11 bases in between. CDR3 DNA sequence: TGTGCCAGCAGGCGGGGAGAGTACACCGGGGAGCTGTTTTTT. Translating it yields CASRRGEYTGELFF.

This clone has only a few counts. The rearrangement uses TRBV18 and TRBJ2-7; 7 nucleotides line up with TRBD2. The CDR3 loop spans 15 amino acids. Unmatched junction bases numbered 12, after V lost 3 bases and J lost 7 bases. Germline CDR1 and CDR2: KGHSH and LQKENI. Here the CDR3 DNA reads TGTGCCAGCTCACCCCGCGACTCGCGAGCGGGGGAGCAGTACTTC. This gives the protein CASSPRDSRAGEQYF.

This chain links TRBV5-1 with TRBJ2-7, with TRBD1 matching 7 bases. This CDR3 contains 14 residues. With V trimmed by 4 bases and J by 2 bases, 6 bases remained unmatched. The V gene's germline CDR1 is SGHRS and CDR2 YFSETQ. The CDR3 reads CASSVGTVTYEQYF. Written as DNA, the CDR3 is TGCGCCAGCAGCGTCGGGACAGTTACCTACGAGCAGTACTTC.

V gene TRBV11-1 combines with J gene TRBJ2-5; 8 bases line up with TRBD1. The length of the CDR3 is 14 residues. J was trimmed by 4 bases and V by 4 bases; bases with no gene match: 5. Germline values: CDR1 SGHAT, CDR2 FQDESV (reference sequence). The CDR3 loop reads CASSSDREGETQYF. CDR3 nucleotide sequence: TGTGCCAGCAGCTCGGACAGGGAAGGAGAGACCCAGTACTTC.

The CDR3 loop is CSVEDAGMGEKLFF. The CDR3 nucleotides are TGCAGCGTTGAAGATGCGGGGATGGGGGAAAAACTGTTTTTT. This chain links TRBV29-1 with TRBJ1-4; no reliable D call. The V and J ends lost 0 bases and 8 bases respectively, with 13 bases between them. The CDR3 sequence is 14 residues long. The germline gives CDR1 SQVTM, CDR2 ANQGSEA. The entire variable domain, with the rest obtained from reference TRBV29-1 and TRBJ1-4, is as follows: SAVISQKPSRDICQRGTSLTIQCQVDSQVTMMFWYRQQPGQSLTLIATANQGSEATYESGFVIDKFPISRPNLTFSTLTVSNMSPEDSSIYLCSVEDAGMGEKLFFGSGTQLSVL.

The rearrangement uses TRBV7-2 and TRBJ1-1; D unresolved. The germline V gene has CDR1 SGHTA and CDR2 FQGNSA. V lost 4 bases, J lost 6 bases, and 12 bases lay in between. The CDR3 runs to 13 residues. CDR3 in amino acids: CASSSPGLAEAFF. CDR3 coding DNA: TGTGCCAGCAGCTCTCCAGGTCTGGCTGAAGCTTTCTTT.